Presented here are 17 T cell receptor beta chains from one specimen sequenced in a study of T-cell reconstitution after alpha-beta-depleted transplantation in children. TCRbeta library preparation incorporated unique molecular identifiers. From the PCR reads, TCRdb called clonotypes with MiXCR, one entry per CDR3 protein. The table lists some 240,000 distinct CDR3 sequences, around 12% of them singletons, with about 2.4% in the top ten. Sample: PBMCs from the stem cell graft donor, taken from the stem cell graft. These receptors all come from a human donor who donated a stem cell graft to a child with acute lymphoblastic leukemia.

In its sample, this clonotype was seen many times. This sequence joins TRBV20-1 and TRBJ1-2; D might be TRBD1 (5 bases). CDR1 and CDR2 (germline): DFQATT, SNEGSKA (reference sequence). There are 13 residues in the CDR3. V lost 1 base and J 4 bases, leaving 10 bases between the germline ends. This CDR3 is CSARVRTIYGYTF. CDR3 DNA: TGCAGTGCTAGAGTCCGGACAATCTATGGCTACACCTTC.

This clonotype showed up many times. V usage is TRBV5-1 and J usage is TRBJ2-1; D not certain. Germline V gene data show CDR1 as SGHRS and CDR2 as YFSETQ. The CDR3 is 14 amino acids. Deletions cut 9 bases from V and 0 bases from J, with 13 bases between. CDR3 protein: CATSPVSSYNEQFF. As DNA, the CDR3 is TGCGCCACGTCTCCCGTTAGCTCCTACAATGAGCAGTTCTTC.

This clonotype was seen repeatedly, ten times or more. The rearrangement links TRBV5-6 to TRBJ2-1; D not resolved. CDR1 is SGHDT, CDR2 YYEEEE, per germline. V lost 2 bases and J 6 bases, leaving 3 bases between the germline ends. The CDR3 has 11 residues. CDR3 in DNA: TGTGCCAGCAGCTTACTCAATGAGCAGTTCTTC. Translation: CASSLLNEQFF.

This clonotype was seen many times. V is TRBV6-6 and J is TRBJ1-1; possibly TRBD1 for D (6 bases). V lost 6 bases and J 7 bases, leaving 12 bases between the germline ends. Germline loops: CDR1 MNHNY, CDR2 SVGAGI (reference sequence). This CDR3 contains 12 residues. The CDR3 here is CASSPRGVEAFF. The CDR3 coding sequence is TGTGCCAGCAGCCCTAGGGGGGTTGAAGCTTTCTTT.

This clonotype was detected many times. The junction does not match germline at one end; this may be a read error. V is TRBV7-7 and J is TRBJ2-3; 7 nucleotides agree with TRBD2. Germline CDR1 and CDR2: SSHAT and FNYEAQ (reference sequence). This CDR3 region has 17 residues. The CDR3 reads CASSLATASSGADTQYF. As DNA, the CDR3 is TGTGCTAGCAGCTTAGCTACGGCGTCTAGCGGCGCAGATACGCAGTATTTT.

This clonotype has ten or more counts. CDR3 amino acids: CASRKGAGVYQETQYF. The CDR3 DNA sequence: TGTGCCAGCAGAAAGGGAGCGGGGGTATATCAAGAGACCCAGTACTTC. The chain recombines TRBV5-4 with TRBJ2-5; 8 bases fit TRBD2. This CDR3 has 16 residues. Germline loops: CDR1 SGHNT, CDR2 YYREEE (reference sequence). Trimming at V came to 5 bases and at J to 2 bases, leaving 11 bases not matched to a gene. Full variable domain (missing parts from reference TRBV5-4 and TRBJ2-5): ETGVTQSPTHLIKTRGQQVTLRCSSQSGHNTVSWYQQALGQGPQFIFQYYREEENGRGNFPPRFSGLQFPNYSSELNVNALELDDSALYLCASRKGAGVYQETQYFGPGTRLLVL.

The chain recombines TRBV12-5 with TRBJ2-2, with D possibly called TRBD1 or TRBD2 (6 bases each). Germline CDR1 reads LGHNT; CDR2 reads FRNRAP. The CDR3 has 22 amino acids. Trimming removed 3 bases at V and 0 bases at J, with 29 bases between. The CDR3 DNA sequence: TGTGCTAGTGGTTTCCTCACAGGGATCGGAGGGATCGCCCAGTCGAACACCGGGGAGCTGTTTTTT. Amino acids: CASGFLTGIGGIAQSNTGELFF. The whole variable domain, filled in from reference TRBV12-5 and TRBJ2-2, reads DARVTQTPRHKVTEMGQEVTMRCQPILGHNTVFWYRQTMMQGLELLAYFRNRAPLDDSGMPKDRFSAEMPDATLATLKIQPSEPRDSAVYFCASGFLTGIGGIAQSNTGELFFGEGSRLTVL.

This clonotype was found many times. This chain connects TRBV29-1 to TRBJ2-6; the D is unclear. The CDR3 runs 14 residues. With 4 bases removed from V and 0 bases from J, the gap between germline ends came to 7 bases. Germline values: CDR1 SQVTM, CDR2 ANQGSEA. The CDR3 nucleotides read TGCAGCGTTGGAAACGCCTCTGGGGCCAACGTCCTGACTTTC. Translated, it gives CSVGNASGANVLTF.

A word on this clonotype: A much bigger clone sits one base away, suggesting this may be a read error. CDR3 in DNA: TGCGCCAGCAGCGCGGGACAGGGGGGAAACTCTAGAAACACCATATATTTT. Translated, it gives CASSAGQGGNSRNTIYF. The genes are TRBV5-1 and TRBJ1-3; TRBD1 matches at 11 bases. This CDR3 region has 17 residues. Looked up from germline, CDR1 is SGHRS and CDR2 is YFSETQ.

This clonotype was seen ten or more times. The rearrangement links TRBV10-3 to TRBJ2-2, with D possibly matching TRBD1 (5 bases). The V end lost 9 bases, the J end lost 0 bases, and 14 bases lay between the germline ends. There are 15 residues in the CDR3. The germline CDR1 and CDR2 sequences are ENHRY and SYGVKD. The CDR3: CAILTQAPNTGELFF. DNA of the CDR3: TGTGCCATTTTGACACAGGCACCGAACACCGGGGAGCTGTTTTTT.

This clonotype was seen ten or more times. The rearrangement links TRBV7-2 to TRBJ1-2; D might be TRBD1 (6 bases). Trimming removed 6 bases from V and 2 bases from J, with 13 bases in between. This CDR3 contains 14 residues. CDR1 and CDR2 (germline): SGHTA, FQGNSA. The CDR3 DNA is TGTGCCAGCAGTTTCCAACAGGGAAACTATGGCTACACCTTC. Protein product: CASSFQQGNYGYTF. Combining the CDR3 with reference TRBV7-2 and TRBJ1-2 gives the whole variable domain GAGVSQSPSNKVTEKGKDVELRCDPISGHTALYWYRQSLGQGLEFLIYFQGNSAPDKSGLPSDRFSAERTGGSVSTLTIQRTQQEDSAVYLCASSFQQGNYGYTFGSGTRLTVV.

This clonotype has a count of ten or more. The J gene is TRBJ2-1, the V gene TRBV20-1; 8 bases are shared with TRBD2. CDR1 and CDR2 (germline): DFQATT, SNEGSKA (reference sequence). Germline trimming cut 5 bases from V and 5 bases from J; bases unmatched to any gene: 8. CDR3 length: 14 amino acids. In DNA form, the CDR3 reads TGCAGTGCTCTCCTTAGCGGGATGGACAATGAGCAGTTCTTC. It codes for CSALLSGMDNEQFF.

The genes are TRBV4-1 and TRBJ2-2; no reliable D call. The ends were cut back, 1 base at V and 6 bases at J, with 6 bases in the middle. Germline CDR1 is MGHRA and CDR2 is YSYEKL. The CDR3 has 13 amino acids. CDR3 residues: CASSQAGSGELFF. CDR3 DNA: TGCGCCAGCAGCCAAGCCGGATCCGGGGAGCTGTTTTTT.

This clonotype showed up many times. The V call is TRBV29-1, the J call TRBJ1-1; D is ambiguous. Germline CDR1 is SQVTM and CDR2 is ANQGSEA. Trimming took off 3 bases at V and 5 bases at J, with 7 bases between the two ends. The CDR3 totals 11 residues. The CDR3 DNA sequence: TGCAGCGTTGAGACCGGGACTGAAGCTTTCTTT. It encodes CSVETGTEAFF.

This clonotype turned up a few times. The chain joins TRBV5-1 to TRBJ2-6; 9 positions agree with TRBD1. V shed 3 bases and J 0 bases; nucleotides not matched to a gene: 4. This CDR3 is built from 17 residues. Per the germline V gene, CDR1 is SGHRS and CDR2 is YFSETQ. The CDR3 sequence is CASSSGTGNSGANVLTF. The CDR3 bases are TGCGCCAGCAGCTCAGGGACAGGGAACTCTGGGGCCAACGTCCTGACTTTC.

With regard to this clonotype: A read error may be the cause here, since a much bigger clone is one base away. This rearrangement joins TRBV6-5 to TRBJ1-1; TRBD1 agrees at 7 bases. The CDR3 extends over 14 amino acids. CDR1 and CDR2 from the germline V gene are MNHEY and SVGAGI. Germline trimming cut 2 bases from V and 8 bases from J; bases unmatched to any gene: 8. CDR3 region: CASSYSGQAHEAFF. The CDR3 DNA is TGTGCCAGCAGTTACAGTGGACAGGCGCACGAAGCTTTCTTT.

This clonotype appeared many times. This chain connects TRBV20-1 to TRBJ2-1; 12 positions agree with TRBD2. CDR3 size: 17 residues. Germline-derived CDR1 and CDR2 are DFQATT and SNEGSKA (reference sequence). J lost 2 bases, V lost 0 bases, and 5 bases had no gene match. This CDR3 is CSARDWSSGRAYNEQFF. The CDR3 DNA follows: TGCAGTGCTAGAGATTGGTCTAGCGGGAGGGCCTACAATGAGCAGTTCTTC.